Following are 4 T cell receptor beta chains from one sample sequenced in a study of OX40 agonist ivuxolimab in advanced cancers. TCRdb keeps only in-frame clones here, not all; method: immunoSEQ multiplex PCR. The table has tens of thousands of clones, roughly three quarters seen once. Here the sequenced sample was CD4+ or CD8+ T cells sorted from blood, taken in a trial of the OX40 agonist ivuxolimab. The source is an adult with an advanced solid tumor such as melanoma, head and neck, liver or kidney cancer.

This chain joins TRBV14 and TRBJ2-7; 9 bases map to TRBD1. The germline V gene encodes CDR1 SGHDN and CDR2 FVKESK. With 4 bases clipped from V and 2 bases from J, the junction kept 15 bases outside the gene matches. The CDR3 is 18 amino acids. For the CDR3, the DNA is TGTGCCAGCAGCCGAGAGGGACAGGGACCGATGAATGCCTACGAGCAGTACTTC. Translating gives CASSREGQGPMNAYEQYF. Filled out from reference TRBV14 and TRBJ2-7, the complete variable domain reads EAGVTQFPSHSVIEKGQTVTLRCDPISGHDNLYWYRRVMGKEIKFLLHFVKESKQDESGMPNNRFLAERTGGTYSTLKVQPAELEDSGVYFCASSREGQGPMNAYEQYFGPGTRLTVT.

This sequence joins TRBV7-6 and TRBJ2-2; the D gene is possibly TRBD1 (6 bases). Trimming cost V 0 bases and J 5 bases, with 10 bases left between them. Germline V CDR1 and CDR2: SGHVS, FNYEAQ. The CDR3 is made up of 15 amino acids. CDR3 residues: CASSLAWQGTGELFF. CDR3 sequence (DNA): TGTGCCAGCAGCTTAGCGTGGCAGGGGACCGGGGAGCTGTTTTTT.

The chain employs TRBV30 and TRBJ2-7; D possibly corresponds to TRBD1 (5 bases). Germline CDR1 GTSNPN, CDR2 SVGIG (reference sequence). This CDR3 is 12 amino acids long. CDR3 nucleotides: TGTGCCTGGAGTGTTATAGGGGTCAGGACGGCCGTC. The encoded protein is CAWSVIGVRTAV.

The chain uses TRBV15 and TRBJ1-3; TRBD1 might be the D (5 bases). Per the germline V gene, CDR1 is LNHNV and CDR2 is YYDKDF (reference sequence). V lost 4 bases and J 0 bases, leaving 19 bases between the germline ends. CDR3 size: 18 residues. CDR3 loop: CATSNSGRPLVSGNTIYF. The CDR3 DNA sequence: TGTGCCACCAGCAACTCGGGACGGCCACTGGTCTCTGGAAACACCATATATTTT.